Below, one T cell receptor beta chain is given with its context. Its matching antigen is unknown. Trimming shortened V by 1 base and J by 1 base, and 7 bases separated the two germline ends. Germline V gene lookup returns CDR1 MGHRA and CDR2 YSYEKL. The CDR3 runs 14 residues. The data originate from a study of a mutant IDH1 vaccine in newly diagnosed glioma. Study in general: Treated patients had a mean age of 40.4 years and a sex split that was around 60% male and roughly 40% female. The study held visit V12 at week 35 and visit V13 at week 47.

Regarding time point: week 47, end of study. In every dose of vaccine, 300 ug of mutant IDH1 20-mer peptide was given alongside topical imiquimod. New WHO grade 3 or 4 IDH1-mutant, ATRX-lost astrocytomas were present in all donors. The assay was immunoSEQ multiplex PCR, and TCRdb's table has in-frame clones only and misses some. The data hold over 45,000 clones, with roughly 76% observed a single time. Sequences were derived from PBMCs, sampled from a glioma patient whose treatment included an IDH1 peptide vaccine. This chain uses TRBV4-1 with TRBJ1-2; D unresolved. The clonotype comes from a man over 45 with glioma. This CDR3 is CASSQAGDNYGYTF. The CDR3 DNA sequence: TGCGCCAGCAGCCAAGCTGGTGATAACTATGGCTACACCTTC.